Below, 20 T cell receptor beta chains from the same sample are listed, as sequenced in a study of OX40 agonist ivuxolimab in advanced cancers. Produced via immunoSEQ multiplex PCR; TCRdb's table is partial and in-frame only. The sample lists about 85,000 clones; approximately 86% were seen once. The sample in question was CD4+ or CD8+ T cells sorted from blood, obtained in a trial of the OX40 agonist ivuxolimab. The origin of the receptors is an adult with an advanced solid tumor such as melanoma, head and neck, liver or kidney cancer.

The V call is TRBV28, the J call TRBJ1-5; 7 nucleotides align to TRBD1. The CDR3 contains 15 residues. The germline V gene has CDR1 MDHEN and CDR2 SYDVKM. With 6 bases clipped from V and 5 bases from J, the junction kept 10 bases outside the gene matches. The chain's CDR3 is CASRSPGTADQPQHF. CDR3 DNA sequence: TGTGCCAGCAGGAGCCCTGGGACAGCCGATCAGCCCCAGCATTTT. Drawing the rest from reference TRBV28 and TRBJ1-5, the complete variable domain is DVKVTQSSRYLVKRTGEKVFLECVQDMDHENMFWYRQDPGLGLRLIYFSYDVKMKEKGDIPEGYSVSREKKERFSLILESASTNQTSMYLCASRSPGTADQPQHFGDGTRLSIL.

This clone was recorded once. The genes are TRBV6-1 and TRBJ2-2, with TRBD2 identical over 10 bases. J was trimmed by 6 bases and V by 2 bases; bases with no gene match: 3. The CDR3 runs 15 residues. The germline gives CDR1 MNHNS, CDR2 SASEGT. For the CDR3, the DNA is TGTGCCAGCAGTGAATTAGCGGGGGGCCCCGGGGAGCTGTTTTTT. Amino acids: CASSELAGGPGELFF.

The chain employs TRBV9 and TRBJ1-2; perhaps TRBD1 as D (6 bases). Germline assignment: CDR1 SGDLS and CDR2 YYNGEE. V lost 0 bases to trimming and J lost 2 bases, with 14 bases between them. CDR3 length equals 16 residues. The DNA of the CDR3 is TGTGCCAGCAGCGTAGAACCTTGGGGGGCCAACTATGGCTACACCTTC. Translated, it gives CASSVEPWGANYGYTF.

This clone was found once. This rearrangement joins TRBV1 to TRBJ1-1; no DNA check was done on the table's D call, TRBD1. TRBV1 constitutes a pseudogene. This CDR3 region has 14 residues. Here the CDR3 DNA reads TGCACCAGCAGCCACAGGGGGAATAGCACTGAAGCTTTCTTT. This translates into CTSSHRGNSTEAFF.

This clone was detected once. V and J are TRBV11-2 and TRBJ2-1, with TRBD2 identical over 9 bases. CDR3 length: 14 amino acids. Per the germline V gene, CDR1 is SGHAT and CDR2 is FQNNGV. Losses at the gene ends were 5 bases for V and 7 bases for J; bases not matched to a gene: 6. CDR3 sequence: CASSPGLAGNEQFF. The CDR3 nucleotides read TGTGCCAGCAGCCCTGGCCTAGCGGGGAATGAGCAGTTCTTC.

This clone was recorded a few times. The chain uses TRBV29-1 and TRBJ2-7; D tentatively fits TRBD1 or TRBD2 (5 bases each). CDR3 length equals 11 residues. Germline values: CDR1 SQVTM, CDR2 ANQGSEA. Deletions cut 4 bases from V and 5 bases from J, with 9 bases between. In DNA, the CDR3 is TGCAGCGTTGTTGAGGGGAACGAGCAGTACTTC. Translated, it gives CSVVEGNEQYF.

This clone has just one count. This chain connects TRBV27 to TRBJ2-1; the D is unclear. V was pared by 5 bases and J by 5 bases, with 16 bases between. CDR1 and CDR2 (germline): MNHEY, SMNVEV (reference sequence). The CDR3 covers 15 residues. CDR3 coding DNA: TGTGCCAGCAGTATATTAGGGTTAGTAAACAATGAGCAGTTCTTC. The encoded protein is CASSILGLVNNEQFF.

The DNA of the CDR3 is TGTGCCAGCAGCCCAGACAGGGACACTGAAGCTTTCTTT. This sequence encodes CASSPDRDTEAFF. The rearrangement joins TRBV5-5 to TRBJ1-1; 7 bases are a match to TRBD1. Germline V gives CDR1 SGHKS, CDR2 YYEKEE (reference sequence). The CDR3 has 13 residues. V shed 4 bases and J 3 bases; nucleotides not matched to a gene: 3.

The CDR3 here is CASSHTGGGTDTQYF. The CDR3 DNA sequence: TGCGCCAGCAGCCATACGGGGGGCGGCACAGATACGCAGTATTTT. The chain carries TRBV4-3 and TRBJ2-3; the D gene is possibly TRBD2 (7 bases). V gave up 3 bases and J gave up 1 base, with 11 bases separating them. Germline loops: CDR1 LGHNA, CDR2 YSLEER. There are 15 residues in the CDR3.

The chain carries TRBV4-2 and TRBJ1-1, with a tentative D call TRBD1 (5 bases). CDR1 and CDR2 (germline): LGHNA, YNFKEQ. V lost 0 bases and J lost 5, with 16 bases in between. The CDR3 runs 16 residues. The CDR3 coding sequence is TGTGCCAGCAGCCAAGATCCCTGGGGGAGTGGAACTGAAGCTTTCTTT. Encoded protein: CASSQDPWGSGTEAFF.

This clone was seen once. The gene calls are TRBV7-8 and TRBJ2-5; maybe TRBD2 (6 bases). The germline CDR1 and CDR2 sequences are SGHVS and FQNEAQ. The CDR3 loop spans 18 amino acids. Trimming pared 2 bases from V and 5 bases from J, leaving 24 bases between. In DNA form, the CDR3 reads TGTGCCAGCAGCTTACCAGACCCCACGGCTAGCGCCAAGGAGACCCAGTACTTC. This sequence encodes CASSLPDPTASAKETQYF.

This clone has only a few counts. V and J are TRBV2 and TRBJ2-7; 8 nucleotides align to TRBD2. The CDR3 loop spans 14 amino acids. Trimming cost V 6 bases and J 2 bases; bases outside gene matches: 6. Germline loops: CDR1 SNHLY, CDR2 FYNNEI. For the CDR3, the DNA is TGTGCCAGCAGGACTGAGACTAGCGCCTACGAGCAGTACTTC. This gives the protein CASRTETSAYEQYF.

This rearrangement joins TRBV6-6 to TRBJ1-1, with a tentative D call TRBD1 (5 bases). The CDR3 totals 13 residues. Looked up from germline, CDR1 is MNHNY and CDR2 is SVGAGI (reference sequence). Trimming removed 2 bases from V and 6 bases from J, with 10 bases in between. CDR3 region: CASSYMGVAEAFF. In DNA form, the CDR3 reads TGTGCCAGCAGTTACATGGGGGTTGCTGAAGCTTTCTTT.

The V gene is TRBV9, the J gene TRBJ2-7; 9 nucleotides line up with TRBD2. Trimming cost V 3 bases and J 2 bases; bases outside gene matches: 6. The CDR3 is 15 residues long. Germline CDR1 reads SGDLS; CDR2 reads YYNGEE. The CDR3 DNA sequence: TGTGCCAGCAGCGCATCAGCGGGGGGCGCCTACGAGCAGTACTTC. It codes for CASSASAGGAYEQYF.

A remark on this clone: The sample has other DNA sequences that encode this CDR3 too. This chain uses TRBV11-3 with TRBJ2-1; TRBD2 matches 12 bases. The CDR3 covers 15 residues. CDR1 and CDR2 (germline): SGHNT, YENEEA. J gave up 3 bases and V 5 bases, and 2 bases lay outside the gene matches. The CDR3 DNA sequence: TGTGCCAGCAGCCGACTAGCGGGGGACTACAATGAGCAGTTCTTC. This sequence encodes CASSRLAGDYNEQFF.

This clone was found a few times. The rearrangement uses TRBV5-1 and TRBJ2-7; 10 bases align to TRBD1. This CDR3 is built from 14 residues. Germline loops: CDR1 SGHRS, CDR2 YFSETQ. V trimming: 4 bases; J trimming: 2 bases; junction bases outside the gene matches: 3. CDR3 DNA: TGCGCCAGCAGCCGTGGACAGGGGGCCTACGAGCAGTACTTC. It translates to CASSRGQGAYEQYF.

The CDR3 region has the DNA TGTGCCAGTAGTCCCCGAAAGGGTTCCAGATTGGCCCAAGAGACCCAGTACTTC. Protein: CASSPRKGSRLAQETQYF. The chain employs TRBV19 and TRBJ2-5; D not certain. The CDR3 consists of 18 residues. V was shortened by 5 bases and J by 1 base, with 23 bases between the two germline ends. In germline, CDR1 is LNHDA, CDR2 SQIVND (reference sequence).

The CDR3 DNA reads as TGTGCCAGCAGCTTAGGGACAGGGGGGCTTGGGACTGAAGCTTTCTTT. Its protein product is CASSLGTGGLGTEAFF. This chain links TRBV7-9 with TRBJ1-1; 10 bases map to TRBD1. Germline CDR1 reads SEHNR; CDR2 reads FQNEAQ (reference sequence). The CDR3 loop spans 16 amino acids. V lost 1 base and J lost 5; bases outside the gene matches: 7.

The chain employs TRBV2 and TRBJ2-5; TRBD2 might be the D (6 bases). The CDR3 sequence is 14 residues long. Trimming took 6 bases from V and 2 from J, leaving 13 bases between them. Germline V lookup: CDR1 SNHLY, CDR2 FYNNEI. The DNA for the CDR3 is TGTGCCAGCAGGTCTGTAAGCGGGCAAGAGACCCAGTACTTC. Translated, it gives CASRSVSGQETQYF.

The chain couples TRBV7-2 to TRBJ2-7, with D perhaps TRBD1 or TRBD2 (5 bases each). The CDR3 loop spans 14 amino acids. Germline-derived CDR1 and CDR2 are SGHTA and FQGNSA. Trimming took 5 bases from V and 1 from J, leaving 12 bases between them. The CDR3 DNA is TGTGCCAGCAGCCTACAGAGGGGATCCTACGAGCAGTACTTC. This sequence encodes CASSLQRGSYEQYF.